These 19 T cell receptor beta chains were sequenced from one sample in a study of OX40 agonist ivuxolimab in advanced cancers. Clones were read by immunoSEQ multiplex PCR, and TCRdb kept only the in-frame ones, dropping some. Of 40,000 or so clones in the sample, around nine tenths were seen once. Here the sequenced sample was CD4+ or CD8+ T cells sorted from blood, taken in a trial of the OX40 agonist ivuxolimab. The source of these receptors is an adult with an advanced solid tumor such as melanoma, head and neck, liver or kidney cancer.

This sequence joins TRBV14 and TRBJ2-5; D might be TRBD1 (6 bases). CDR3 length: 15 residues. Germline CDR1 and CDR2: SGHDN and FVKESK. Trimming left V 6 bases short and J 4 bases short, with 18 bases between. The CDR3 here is CASSPTGTRLETQYF. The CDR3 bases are TGTGCCAGCAGTCCCACCGGGACAAGATTAGAGACCCAGTACTTC.

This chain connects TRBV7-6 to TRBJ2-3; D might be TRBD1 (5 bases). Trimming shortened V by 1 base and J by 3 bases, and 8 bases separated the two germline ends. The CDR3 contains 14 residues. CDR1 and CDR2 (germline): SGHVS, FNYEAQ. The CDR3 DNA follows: TGTGCCAGCAGCTTAGGACAGATTACAGATACGCAGTATTTT. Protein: CASSLGQITDTQYF.

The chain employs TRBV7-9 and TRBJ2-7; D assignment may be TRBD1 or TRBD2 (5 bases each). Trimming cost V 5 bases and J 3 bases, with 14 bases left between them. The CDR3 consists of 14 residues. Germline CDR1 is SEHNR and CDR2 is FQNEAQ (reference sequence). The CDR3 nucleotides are TGTGCCAGCAGCAACCGGGACCGGAACTACGAGCAGTACTTC. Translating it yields CASSNRDRNYEQYF.

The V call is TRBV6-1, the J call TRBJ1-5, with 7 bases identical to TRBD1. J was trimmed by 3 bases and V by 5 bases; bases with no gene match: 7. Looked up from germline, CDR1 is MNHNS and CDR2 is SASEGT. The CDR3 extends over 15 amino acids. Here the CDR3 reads CASSLQGGLNQPQHF. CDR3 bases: TGTGCCAGCAGTCTTCAGGGGGGACTCAATCAGCCCCAGCATTTT.

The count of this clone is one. CDR3: CASRTIAGGNTGELFF. Written as DNA, the CDR3 is TGTGCCAGCAGGACCATAGCGGGAGGAAACACCGGGGAGCTGTTTTTT. The genes are TRBV27 and TRBJ2-2; 10 nucleotides align to TRBD2. Trimming at V came to 6 bases and at J to 2 bases, leaving 6 bases not matched to a gene. The CDR3 covers 16 residues. Germline CDR1 reads MNHEY; CDR2 reads SMNVEV (reference sequence).

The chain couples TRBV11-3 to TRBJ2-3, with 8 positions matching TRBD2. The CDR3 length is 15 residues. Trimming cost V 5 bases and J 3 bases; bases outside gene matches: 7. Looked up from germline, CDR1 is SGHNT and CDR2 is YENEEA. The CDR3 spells CASSGSGSGTDTQYF. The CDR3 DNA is TGTGCCAGCAGCGGAAGCGGGAGTGGGACAGATACGCAGTATTTT.

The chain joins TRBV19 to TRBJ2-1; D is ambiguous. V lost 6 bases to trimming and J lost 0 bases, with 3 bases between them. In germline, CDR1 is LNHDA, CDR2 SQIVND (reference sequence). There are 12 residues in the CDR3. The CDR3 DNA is TGTGCCAGTAGCCCCTCCTACAATGAGCAGTTCTTC. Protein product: CASSPSYNEQFF.

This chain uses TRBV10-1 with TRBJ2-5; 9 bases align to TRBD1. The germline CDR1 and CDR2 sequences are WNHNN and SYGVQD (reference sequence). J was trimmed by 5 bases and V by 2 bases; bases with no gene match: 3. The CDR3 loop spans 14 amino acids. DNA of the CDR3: TGCGCCAGCAGTGAGGGGACAGGGTACGAGACCCAGTACTTC. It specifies CASSEGTGYETQYF.

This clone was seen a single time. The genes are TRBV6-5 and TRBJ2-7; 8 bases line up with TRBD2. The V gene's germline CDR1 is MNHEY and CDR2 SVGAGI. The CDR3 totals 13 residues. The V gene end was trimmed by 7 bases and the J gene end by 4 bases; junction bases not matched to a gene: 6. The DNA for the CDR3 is TGTGCCAGCAAGGCAGCGGGGGTTTACGAGCAGTACTTC. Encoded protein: CASKAAGVYEQYF.

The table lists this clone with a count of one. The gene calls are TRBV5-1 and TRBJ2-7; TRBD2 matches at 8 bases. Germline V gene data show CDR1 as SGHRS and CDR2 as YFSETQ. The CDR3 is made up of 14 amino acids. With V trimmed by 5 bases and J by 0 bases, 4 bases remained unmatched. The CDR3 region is CASSIAGSSYEQYF. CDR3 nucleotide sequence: TGCGCCAGCAGTATAGCGGGGAGCTCCTACGAGCAGTACTTC.

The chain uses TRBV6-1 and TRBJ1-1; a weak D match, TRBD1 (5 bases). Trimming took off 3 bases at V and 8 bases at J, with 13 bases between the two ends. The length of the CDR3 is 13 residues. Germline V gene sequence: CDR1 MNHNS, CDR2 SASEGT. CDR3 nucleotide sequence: TGTGCCAGCAGTGACGGGACCCCGTGGGAAGCTTTCTTT. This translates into CASSDGTPWEAFF.

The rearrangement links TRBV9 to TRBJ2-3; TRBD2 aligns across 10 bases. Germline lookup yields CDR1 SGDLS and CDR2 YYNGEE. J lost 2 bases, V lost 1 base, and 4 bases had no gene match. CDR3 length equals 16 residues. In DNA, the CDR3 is TGTGCCAGCAGCGTAACTAGCGGGGCGATCACAGATACGCAGTATTTT. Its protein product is CASSVTSGAITDTQYF.

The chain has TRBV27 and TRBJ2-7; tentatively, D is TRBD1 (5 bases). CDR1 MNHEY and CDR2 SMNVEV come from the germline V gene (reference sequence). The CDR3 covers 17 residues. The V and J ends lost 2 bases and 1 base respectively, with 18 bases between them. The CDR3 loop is CASSLRWGQGGSYEQYF. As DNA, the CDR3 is TGTGCCAGCAGTTTACGGTGGGGTCAGGGTGGATCCTACGAGCAGTACTTC.

The CDR3, as DNA: TGTGCCAGCAGCCTCGGACAGGGAGGGTCTGGAAACACCATATATTTT. Its protein is CASSLGQGGSGNTIYF. This chain connects TRBV4-2 to TRBJ1-3; 8 bases are a match to TRBD1. After removal of 4 bases from V and 1 base from J, the junction contained 6 bases not matched to a gene. CDR1 and CDR2 from the germline V gene are LGHNA and YNFKEQ. CDR3 size: 16 residues.

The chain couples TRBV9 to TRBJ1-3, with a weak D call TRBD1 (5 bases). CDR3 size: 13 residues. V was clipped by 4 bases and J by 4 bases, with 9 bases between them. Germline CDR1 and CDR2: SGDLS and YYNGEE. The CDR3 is CASSPRQGNTIYF. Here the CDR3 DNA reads TGTGCCAGCAGCCCACGACAGGGAAACACCATATATTTT.

The CDR3 DNA is TGTGCCAGCAGCTTAACGGGGCGGGATGGCTACACCTTC. It yields the protein CASSLTGRDGYTF. This chain joins TRBV7-3 and TRBJ1-2; a possible D gene is TRBD1 (5 bases). In germline, CDR1 is SGHTA, CDR2 FQGTGA. Deletions cut 0 bases from V and 6 bases from J, with 8 bases between. This CDR3 is built from 13 residues.

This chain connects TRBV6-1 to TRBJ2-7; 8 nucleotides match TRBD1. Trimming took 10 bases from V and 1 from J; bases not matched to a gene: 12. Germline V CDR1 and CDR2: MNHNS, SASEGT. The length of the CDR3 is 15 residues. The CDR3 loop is CAIYAQGERSYEQYF. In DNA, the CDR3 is TGTGCCATCTACGCACAGGGGGAAAGATCCTACGAGCAGTACTTC.

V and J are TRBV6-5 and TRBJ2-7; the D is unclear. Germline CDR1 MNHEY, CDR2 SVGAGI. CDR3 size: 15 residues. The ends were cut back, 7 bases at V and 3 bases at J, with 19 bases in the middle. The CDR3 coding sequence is TGTGCCAGCACCCCGAACCTTGTGAGCCTCTACGAGCAGTACTTC. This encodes CASTPNLVSLYEQYF.

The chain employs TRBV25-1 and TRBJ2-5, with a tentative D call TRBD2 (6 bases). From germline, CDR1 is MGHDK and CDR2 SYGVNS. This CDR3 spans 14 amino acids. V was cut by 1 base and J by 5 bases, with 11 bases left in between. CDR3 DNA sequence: TGTGCCAGCAGTGAATCGGGGGTCCGGGAGACCCAGTACTTC. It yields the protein CASSESGVRETQYF. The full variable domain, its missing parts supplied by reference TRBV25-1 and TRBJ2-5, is EADIYQTPRYLVIGTGKKITLECSQTMGHDKMYWYQQDPGMELHLIHYSYGVNSTEKGDLSSESTVSRIRTEHFPLTLESARPSHTSQYLCASSESGVRETQYFGPGTRLLVL.